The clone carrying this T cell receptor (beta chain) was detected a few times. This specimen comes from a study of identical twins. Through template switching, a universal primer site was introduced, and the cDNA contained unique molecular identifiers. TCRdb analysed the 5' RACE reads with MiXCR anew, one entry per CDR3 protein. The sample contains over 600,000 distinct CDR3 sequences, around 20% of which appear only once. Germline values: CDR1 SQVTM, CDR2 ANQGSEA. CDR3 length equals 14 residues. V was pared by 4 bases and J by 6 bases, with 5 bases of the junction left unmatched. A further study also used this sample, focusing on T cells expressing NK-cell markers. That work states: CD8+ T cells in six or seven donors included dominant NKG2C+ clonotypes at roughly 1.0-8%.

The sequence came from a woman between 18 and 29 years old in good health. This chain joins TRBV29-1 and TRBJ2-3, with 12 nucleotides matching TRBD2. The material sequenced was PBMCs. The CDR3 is CSVGGLAGTDTQYF. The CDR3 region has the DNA TGCAGCGTTGGAGGACTAGCGGGAACCGATACGCAGTATTTT.